A single T cell receptor (beta chain) is shown here with its context. The germline CDR1 and CDR2 sequences are SGHAT and FQNNGV. Trimming removed 5 bases at V and 3 bases at J, with 14 bases between. The CDR3 extends over 15 amino acids. As handled by the study authors: Nucleated cell counts were estimated from reference gene primer amplification. TCRdb's copy holds only in-frame clones and misses some; the assay was immunoSEQ multiplex PCR. V and J calls and clone size are as listed in that table; D and trimming were resolved from the DNA. Altogether fewer than 100,000 clones are present, 90% to 95% being singletons, with the ten largest covering 1.5% to 2%. The sample belongs to a study of blood T cell repertoires in COVID-19.

The sequence derives from a woman between 45 and 65 years old in a cohort sampled during active COVID-19. The chain recombines TRBV11-2 with TRBJ1-3; TRBD1 is a possible D gene (6 bases). The sequencing input was peripheral blood. The CDR3 region has the DNA TGTGCCAGCAGCCCACAAGGGGGTGTTGGAAACACCATATATTTT. Translation: CASSPQGGVGNTIYF.